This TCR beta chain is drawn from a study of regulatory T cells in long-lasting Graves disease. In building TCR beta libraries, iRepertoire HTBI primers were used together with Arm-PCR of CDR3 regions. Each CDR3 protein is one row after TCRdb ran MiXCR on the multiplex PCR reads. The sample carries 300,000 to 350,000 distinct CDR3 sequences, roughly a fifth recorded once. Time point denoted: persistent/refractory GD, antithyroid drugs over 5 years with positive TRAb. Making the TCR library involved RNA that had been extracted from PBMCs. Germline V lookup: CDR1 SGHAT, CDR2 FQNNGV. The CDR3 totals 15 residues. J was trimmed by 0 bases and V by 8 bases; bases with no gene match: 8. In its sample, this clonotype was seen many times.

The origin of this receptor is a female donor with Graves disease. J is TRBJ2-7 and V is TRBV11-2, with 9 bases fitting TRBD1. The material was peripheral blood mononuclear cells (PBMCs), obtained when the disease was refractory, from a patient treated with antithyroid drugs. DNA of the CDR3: TGTGCCAGCGGATTGGGACAGGGCAGCTCCTACGAGCAGTACTTC. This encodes CASGLGQGSSYEQYF.